These T cell receptor beta chains were read from a single sample in a study of T cell changes during pregnancy in multiple sclerosis. The table came from immunoSEQ multiplex PCR; TCRdb's copy has only in-frame clones and leaves some out. The sample has fewer than 140,000 clones, 85% to 95% seen once; the top ten hold around 1.5%. The sequenced sample was peripheral blood, obtained after pregnancy. Receptors originate from a female donor with multiple sclerosis, enrolled in a pregnancy study. Each CDR3 is given without its conserved first and last residue. A D gene is named only where the DNA matches it firmly.

v_call cdr3_length d_call cdr3_aa
TRBV5-1 12 TRBD1 ASSSGTGTYEQY
TRBV4-2 14 NA ASSPLTRGNTGELF
TRBV6-6 13 TRBD2 ASTYGLAATDTQY
TRBV29-1 10 NA SVSGRDTEAF
TRBV19 13 NA ASSISLRRNTEAF
TRBV7-2 15 TRBD1 ASSLVLLGQGSDTQY
TRBV4-2 15 TRBD2 ASSHAVAGLGGETQY
TRBV10-2 13 TRBD2 ASSLAGLSYNEQF
TRBV7-8 13 NA ASSSRNIRNTEAF
TRBV2 11 NA ASSEGAGEKLF
TRBV10-1 15 NA ASSESRPNPKAYGYT
TRBV7-2 11 NA ASSLERWDEQF
TRBV29-1 13 TRBD1 SVVRKGGVGYEQY
TRBV19 13 TRBD1 ASSMGQVSYNEQF
TRBV30 12 TRBD1 AWSRVTGGYGYT
TRBV6-6 13 TRBD1 ASSQLTGINSPLH
TRBV4-1 14 TRBD1 ASSQTPGQGRREQY
TRBV18 14 TRBD2 ASSPGLATNTGELF
TRBV27 14 TRBD1 ASSSPGTGSHYGYT
TRBV10-3 14 NA AISGPGGGSTPEAF
TRBV6-6 12 NA ASSSREGGEKLF
TRBV27 11 NA ASRGLDGNTIY
TRBV5-1 12 TRBD2 ASSSSGRPYEQY
TRBV29-1 10 NA SVSAGRNTIY
TRBV9 19 TRBD1 ASSPQGQILRGEVGNYGYT
TRBV5-4 14 NA ASSAGPIGEHYGYT
TRBV28 17 NA ASSPMDSGDLSSYNEQF
TRBV5-6 11 NA ASSLQGDTEAF
TRBV7-3 13 TRBD2 ASSARTSGSNEQF
TRBV11-2 13 NA ASAYQRGYQETQY
TRBV7-9 14 TRBD1 ASSFPLQGADNEQF
TRBV10-1 11 NA ASSSDSQETQY
TRBV29-1 11 NA SVEAGMNTEAF
TRBV19 13 NA ASSPAWGGERELF
TRBV30 12 TRBD2 AWGTSGGTYEQY
TRBV7-9 11 NA ASSSGLSYEQY
TRBV27 13 TRBD1 ASRTGALTNTEAF
TRBV4-1 13 TRBD1 ASSPSGQAAIGYT
TRBV28 15 NA ASSLISGGRGNQPQH
TRBV19 9 NA ASRTGDFYT
TRBV18 14 TRBD2 ASSLPGGGRSYEQY
TRBV7-2 12 TRBD1 ASSSQGGTETQY
TRBV2 13 TRBD2 ASRPSGGGYNEQF
TRBV11-1 13 NA ASSLGAGPTDTQY
TRBV2 14 NA ASSEQAPANTGELF
TRBV6-6 11 NA AIKAGSGNTIY
TRBV6-6 12 NA ASTLHRANYGYT
TRBV15 13 TRBD1 ATSSDRGSGNTIY
TRBV19 13 NA ASSPSLLGHQPQH
TRBV9 13 TRBD1 ASSVEGRGPYEQY
TRBV10-3 13 TRBD1 AISGQGNVNTEAF
TRBV6-1 13 TRBD1 ASSVRGTGPTEAF
TRBV10-3 11 TRBD1 AAGDRDNQPQH
TRBV6-4 12 NA ASSDGAATDTQY